A selection of T cell receptor beta chains follows, all from one sample in a study of CD4+ T cells in melanoma. TCRdb's copy holds only in-frame clones and misses some; the assay was immunoSEQ multiplex PCR. The sample holds some 13,000 clones, 60% to 85% seen once. The sample consisted of cells from a culture (not recorded whether cultured in vitro). The receptors were gathered from a human donor with melanoma. The CDR3 runs from the conserved cysteine through the conserved F or W.

v_call	cdr3_aa
TRBV19	CASSSQGYGYTF
TRBV30	CAWNRRSSGNTIYF
TRBV6-1	CATHRPGYGYTF
TRBV5-4	CASSLGGPGGAKMYGYTF
TRBV2	CASGLAPDTQYF
TRBV5-1	CASSFEGHNEQFF
TRBV9	CASSVASNQETQYF
TRBV6-5	CASSYLPGTNEKLFF
TRBV7-9	CASSPTGQGGSYEQYF
TRBV27	CASSWGDGNQPQHF
TRBV7-3	CASSLFGSGHLSAQHF
TRBV23-1	CASSPKLPDRALCYEQYF
TRBV9	CASSVYPGQNTEAFF
TRBV28	CASSLPEAYEQYF
TRBV5-1	CASSATGGHTGELFF
TRBV10-3	CAIRDSGSSYNEQFF
TRBV10-3	CAISEYEESEAFF
TRBV11-1	CASSSRLASVTEQFF
TRBV27	CASSLKPASNQPQHF
TRBV11-2	CASSLNPTGGSGNTIYF
TRBV5-1	CASSLDARQETQYF
TRBV19	CASSPQGLQGNSPLHF
TRBV5-1	CASSLPKGAHPYGYTF
TRBV7-6	CASSSAGGGAPGELFF
TRBV11-3	CASSGGPGSYNEQFF
TRBV18	CASSPGTGASGANVLTF
TRBV4-1	CASSQDVLAGGRKVSSDTQYF
TRBV11-2	CASSLSRWSETQYF
TRBV19	CASTASKGGTNYGYTF
TRBV11-1	CASSLIVGSGLHF
TRBV9	CASSEDLVSYEQYF
TRBV5-8	CASSLVQGKGMNTEAFF
TRBV5-6	CASSLAGGAVYGYTF
TRBV7-2	CASSLGWNTDTQYF
TRBV2	CASTLTPRYGYTF
TRBV4-1	CASSQVSGALNYEQYF
TRBV10-1	CAGDYEQYF
TRBV6-6	CASSYLLGGEAFF
TRBV19	CASCRATDNQPQHF
TRBV5-4	CASSLLAGGQDTQYF
TRBV5-6	CASSLGTATEAFF
TRBV5-1	CASSAQGRETQYF
TRBV5-4	CASSLTGIIYGYTF
TRBV5-1	CASSRQGGGELFF
TRBV7-2	CASSLGGVAANIQYF
TRBV19	CASSPGILNTEAFF
TRBV5-5	CASSRTDGGSYGYTF
TRBV5-1	CASSLAGSDEQFF
TRBV19	CASSIPPSGESTDTQYF
TRBV19	CASSQWAVTNEKLFF
TRBV7-2	CASSFSNYGYTF
TRBV19	CASSIPGQGAHGYTF
TRBV18	CASSPSGSTDTQYF
TRBV5-6	CASSLATSGESEQFF
TRBV4-1	CASSQVGTGDNQPQHF
TRBV7-8	CASSLGRMAGREVGNTQYF
TRBV2	CASTRSSYGLGYTF